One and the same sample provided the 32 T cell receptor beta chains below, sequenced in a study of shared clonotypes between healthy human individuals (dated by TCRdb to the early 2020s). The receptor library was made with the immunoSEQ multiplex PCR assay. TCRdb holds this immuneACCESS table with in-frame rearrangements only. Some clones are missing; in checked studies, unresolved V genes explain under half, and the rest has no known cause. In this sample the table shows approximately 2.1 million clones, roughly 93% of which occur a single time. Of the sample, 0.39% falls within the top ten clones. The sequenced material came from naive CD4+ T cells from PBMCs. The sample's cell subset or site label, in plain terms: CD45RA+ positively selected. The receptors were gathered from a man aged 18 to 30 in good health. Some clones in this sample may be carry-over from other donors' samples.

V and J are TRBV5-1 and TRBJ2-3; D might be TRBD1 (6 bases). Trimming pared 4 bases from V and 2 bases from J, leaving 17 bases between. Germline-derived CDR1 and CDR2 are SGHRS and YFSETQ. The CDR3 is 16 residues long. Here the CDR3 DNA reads TGCGCCAGCAGCCTCCAGAGACAGGCACTCACAGATACGCAGTATTTT. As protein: CASSLQRQALTDTQYF.

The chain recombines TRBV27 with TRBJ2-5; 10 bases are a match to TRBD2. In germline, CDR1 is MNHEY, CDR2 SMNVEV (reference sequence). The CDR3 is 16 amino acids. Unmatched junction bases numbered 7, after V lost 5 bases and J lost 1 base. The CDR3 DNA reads TGTGCCAGCAGTCCCGAACTAGCGGGGCCCCAAGAGACCCAGTACTTC. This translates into CASSPELAGPQETQYF.

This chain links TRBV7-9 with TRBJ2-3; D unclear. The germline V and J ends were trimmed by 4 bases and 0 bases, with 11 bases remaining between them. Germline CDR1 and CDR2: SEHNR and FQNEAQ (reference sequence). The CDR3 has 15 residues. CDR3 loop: CASSSPSASTDTQYF. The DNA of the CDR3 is TGTGCCAGCAGCTCCCCCTCAGCTAGCACAGATACGCAGTATTTT.

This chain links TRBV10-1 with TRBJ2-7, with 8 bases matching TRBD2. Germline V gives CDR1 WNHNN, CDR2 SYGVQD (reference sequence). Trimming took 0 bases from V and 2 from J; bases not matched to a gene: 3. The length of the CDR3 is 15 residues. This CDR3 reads CASSESAGGTYEQYF. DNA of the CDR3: TGCGCCAGCAGTGAGTCGGCGGGAGGTACCTACGAGCAGTACTTC.

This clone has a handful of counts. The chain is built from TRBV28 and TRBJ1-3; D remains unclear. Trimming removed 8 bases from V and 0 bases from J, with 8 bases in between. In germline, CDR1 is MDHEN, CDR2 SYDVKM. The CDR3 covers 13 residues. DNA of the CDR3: TGTGCCAGCGTGGCAGCCTCTGGAAACACCATATATTTT. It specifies CASVAASGNTIYF.

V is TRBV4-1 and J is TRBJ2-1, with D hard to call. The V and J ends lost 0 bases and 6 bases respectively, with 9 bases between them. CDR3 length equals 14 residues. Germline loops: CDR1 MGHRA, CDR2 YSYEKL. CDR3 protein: CASSQDRAPNEQFF. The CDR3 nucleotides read TGCGCCAGCAGCCAAGACCGGGCCCCCAATGAGCAGTTCTTC.

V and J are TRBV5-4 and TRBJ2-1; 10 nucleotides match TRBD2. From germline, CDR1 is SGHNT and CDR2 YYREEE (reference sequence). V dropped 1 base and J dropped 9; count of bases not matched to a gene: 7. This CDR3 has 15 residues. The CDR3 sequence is CASSLPRGLAFEQFF. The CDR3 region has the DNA TGTGCCAGCAGCTTGCCCCGGGGACTAGCGTTTGAGCAGTTCTTC.

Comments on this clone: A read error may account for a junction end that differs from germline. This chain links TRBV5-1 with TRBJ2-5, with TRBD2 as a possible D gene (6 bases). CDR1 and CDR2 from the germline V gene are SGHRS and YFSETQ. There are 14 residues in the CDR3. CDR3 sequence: CASSTQGGQGTQYF. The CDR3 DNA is TGCGCCAGCAGCACGCAGGGAGGCCAAGGGACCCAGTACTTC. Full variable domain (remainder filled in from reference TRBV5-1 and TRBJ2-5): KAGVTQTPRYLIKTRGQQVTLSCSPISGHRSVSWYQQTPGQGLQFLFEYFSETQRNKGNFPGRFSGRQFSNSRSEMNVSTLELGDSALYLCASSTQGGQGTQYFGPGTRLLVL.

The CDR3 is CASSLGGTGDVRRETQYF. The CDR3 coding sequence is TGTGCCAGCAGCTTAGGGGGGACTGGGGACGTCCGTCGAGAGACCCAGTACTTC. The V call is TRBV11-3, the J call TRBJ2-5; possible D gene TRBD2, 6 bases. Trimming took 1 base from V and 4 from J, leaving 22 bases between them. From germline, CDR1 is SGHNT and CDR2 YENEEA. This CDR3 is built from 18 residues.

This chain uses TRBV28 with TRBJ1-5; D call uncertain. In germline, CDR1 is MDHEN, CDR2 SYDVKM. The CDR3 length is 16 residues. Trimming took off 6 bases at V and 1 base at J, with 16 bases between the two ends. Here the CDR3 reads CASRHQGQRSNQPQHF. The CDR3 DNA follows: TGTGCCAGCAGACACCAAGGGCAAAGGAGCAATCAGCCCCAGCATTTT. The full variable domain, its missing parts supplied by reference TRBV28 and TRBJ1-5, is DVKVTQSSRYLVKRTGEKVFLECVQDMDHENMFWYRQDPGLGLRLIYFSYDVKMKEKGDIPEGYSVSREKKERFSLILESASTNQTSMYLCASRHQGQRSNQPQHFGDGTRLSIL.

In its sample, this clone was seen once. CDR3 in amino acids: CSAQGQLEAFF. The DNA of the CDR3 is TGCAGTGCCCAGGGACAGCTTGAAGCTTTCTTT. V gene TRBV20-1 combines with J gene TRBJ1-1, with TRBD1 matching over 7 bases. Germline V CDR1 and CDR2: DFQATT, SNEGSKA (reference sequence). V shed 6 bases, J shed 7 bases, and the junction held 5 bases outside the gene matches. The CDR3 loop spans 11 amino acids.

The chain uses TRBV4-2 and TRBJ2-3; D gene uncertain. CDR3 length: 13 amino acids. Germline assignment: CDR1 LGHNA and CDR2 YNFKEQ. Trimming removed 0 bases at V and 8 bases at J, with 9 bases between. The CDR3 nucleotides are TGTGCCAGCAGCCAAGATCATTTGGGTACGCAGTATTTT. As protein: CASSQDHLGTQYF.

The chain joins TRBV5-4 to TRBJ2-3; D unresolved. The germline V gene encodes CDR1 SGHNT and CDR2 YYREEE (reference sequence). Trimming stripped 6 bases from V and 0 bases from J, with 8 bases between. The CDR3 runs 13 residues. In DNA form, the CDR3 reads TGTGCCAGCATGGGCGTGAGCACAGATACGCAGTATTTT. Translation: CASMGVSTDTQYF.

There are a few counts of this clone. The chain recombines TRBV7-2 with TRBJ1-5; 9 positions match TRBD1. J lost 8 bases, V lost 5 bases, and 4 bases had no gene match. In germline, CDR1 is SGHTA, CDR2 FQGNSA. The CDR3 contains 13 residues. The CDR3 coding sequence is TGTGCCAGCAGCCCGGACAGGGGAAAGCCCCAGCATTTT. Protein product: CASSPDRGKPQHF.

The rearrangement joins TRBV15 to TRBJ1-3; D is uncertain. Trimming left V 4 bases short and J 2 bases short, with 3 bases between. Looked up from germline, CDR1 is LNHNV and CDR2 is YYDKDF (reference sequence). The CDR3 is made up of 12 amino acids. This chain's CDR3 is CATSTAGNTIYF. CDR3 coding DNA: TGTGCCACCAGCACTGCTGGAAACACCATATATTTT.

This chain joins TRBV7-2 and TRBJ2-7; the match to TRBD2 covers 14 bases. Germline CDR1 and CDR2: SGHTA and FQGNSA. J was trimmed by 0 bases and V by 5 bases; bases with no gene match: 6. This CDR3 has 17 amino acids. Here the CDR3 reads CASSRGLAGDGSYEQYF. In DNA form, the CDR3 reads TGTGCCAGCAGCAGGGGACTAGCGGGAGATGGCTCCTACGAGCAGTACTTC.

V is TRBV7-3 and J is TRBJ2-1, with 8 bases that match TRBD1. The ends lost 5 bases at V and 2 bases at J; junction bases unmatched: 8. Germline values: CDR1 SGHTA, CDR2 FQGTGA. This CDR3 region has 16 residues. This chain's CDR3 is CASSVSTGAAYNEQFF. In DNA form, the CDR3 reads TGTGCCAGCAGCGTATCGACAGGGGCCGCCTACAATGAGCAGTTCTTC. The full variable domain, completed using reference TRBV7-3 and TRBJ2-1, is GAGVSQTPSNKVTEKGKYVELRCDPISGHTALYWYRQSLGQGPEFLIYFQGTGAADDSGLPNDRFFAVRPEGSVSTLKIQRTERGDSAVYLCASSVSTGAAYNEQFFGPGTRLTVL.

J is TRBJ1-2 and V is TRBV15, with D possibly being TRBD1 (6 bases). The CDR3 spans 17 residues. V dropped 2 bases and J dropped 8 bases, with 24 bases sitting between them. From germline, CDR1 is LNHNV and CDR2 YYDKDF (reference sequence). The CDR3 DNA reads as TGTGCCACCAGCAGATCGTTACAGGGAGCACTGGGGGAAGGCTACACCTTC. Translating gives CATSRSLQGALGEGYTF.

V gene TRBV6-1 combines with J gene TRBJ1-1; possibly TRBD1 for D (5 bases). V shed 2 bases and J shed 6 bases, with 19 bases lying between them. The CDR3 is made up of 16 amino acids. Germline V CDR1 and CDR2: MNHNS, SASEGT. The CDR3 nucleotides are TGTGCCAGCAGTGAAAGTAGTTCGTTCAGGGTCGCTGAAGCTTTCTTT. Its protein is CASSESSSFRVAEAFF.

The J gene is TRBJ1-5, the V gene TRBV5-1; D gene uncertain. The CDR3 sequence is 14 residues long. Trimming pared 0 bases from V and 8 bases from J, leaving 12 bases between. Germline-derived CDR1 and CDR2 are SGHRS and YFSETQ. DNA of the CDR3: TGCGCCAGCAGCTTGGGGGCCATAGGTGAGCCCCAGCATTTT. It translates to CASSLGAIGEPQHF.

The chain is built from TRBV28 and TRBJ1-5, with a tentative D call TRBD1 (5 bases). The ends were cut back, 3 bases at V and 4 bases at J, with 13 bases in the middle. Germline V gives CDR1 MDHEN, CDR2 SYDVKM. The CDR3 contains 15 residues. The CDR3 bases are TGTGCCAGCAGTTTTCTGGACGGGGGAAATCAGCCCCAGCATTTT. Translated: CASSFLDGGNQPQHF.

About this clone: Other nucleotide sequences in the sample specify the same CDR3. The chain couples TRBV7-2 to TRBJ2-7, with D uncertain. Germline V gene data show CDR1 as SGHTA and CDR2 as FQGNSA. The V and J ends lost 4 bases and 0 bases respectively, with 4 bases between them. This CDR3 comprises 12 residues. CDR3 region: CASSSSSYEQYF. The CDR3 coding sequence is TGTGCCAGCAGCTCGTCCTCCTACGAGCAGTACTTC.

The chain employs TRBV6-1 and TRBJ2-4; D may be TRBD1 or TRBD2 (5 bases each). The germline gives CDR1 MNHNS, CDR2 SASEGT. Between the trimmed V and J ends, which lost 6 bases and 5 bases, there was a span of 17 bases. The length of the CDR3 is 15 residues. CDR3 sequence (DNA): TGTGCCAGCAGAGCTCATGGGGGACCCGAAAACATTCAGTACTTC. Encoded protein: CASRAHGGPENIQYF.

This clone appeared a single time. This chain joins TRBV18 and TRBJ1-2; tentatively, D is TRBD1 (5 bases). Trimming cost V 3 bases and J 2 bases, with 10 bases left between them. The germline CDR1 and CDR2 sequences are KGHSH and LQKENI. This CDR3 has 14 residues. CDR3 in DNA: TGTGCCAGCTCACCTCGGGACTTGAACTATGGCTACACCTTC. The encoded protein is CASSPRDLNYGYTF.

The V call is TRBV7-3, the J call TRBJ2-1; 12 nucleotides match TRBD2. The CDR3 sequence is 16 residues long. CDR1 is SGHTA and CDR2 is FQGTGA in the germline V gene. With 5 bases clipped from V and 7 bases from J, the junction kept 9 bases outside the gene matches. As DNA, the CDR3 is TGTGCCAGCAGCCGTCGACTAGCGGGAGAAGGGAATGAGCAGTTCTTC. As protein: CASSRRLAGEGNEQFF.

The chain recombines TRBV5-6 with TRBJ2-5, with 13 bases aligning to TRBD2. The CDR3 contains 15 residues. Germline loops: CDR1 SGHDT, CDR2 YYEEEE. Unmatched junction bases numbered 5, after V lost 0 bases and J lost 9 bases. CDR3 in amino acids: CASSLGTSGSRAQYF. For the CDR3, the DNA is TGTGCCAGCAGCTTGGGGACTAGCGGGAGTAGGGCCCAGTACTTC.

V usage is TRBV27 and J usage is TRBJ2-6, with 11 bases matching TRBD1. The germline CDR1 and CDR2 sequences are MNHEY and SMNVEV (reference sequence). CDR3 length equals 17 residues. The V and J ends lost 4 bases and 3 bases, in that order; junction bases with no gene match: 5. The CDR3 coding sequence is TGTGCCAGCAGTTCCTGGACAGGGGGCAATGGGGCCAACGTCCTGACTTTC. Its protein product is CASSSWTGGNGANVLTF.

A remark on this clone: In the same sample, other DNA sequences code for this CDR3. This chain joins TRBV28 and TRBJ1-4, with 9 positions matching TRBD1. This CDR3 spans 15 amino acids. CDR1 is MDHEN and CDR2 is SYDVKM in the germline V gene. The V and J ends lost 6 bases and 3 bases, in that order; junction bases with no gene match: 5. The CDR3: CASSSTGGPNEKLFF. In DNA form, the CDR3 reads TGTGCCAGCAGCTCGACAGGGGGTCCTAATGAAAAACTGTTTTTT.

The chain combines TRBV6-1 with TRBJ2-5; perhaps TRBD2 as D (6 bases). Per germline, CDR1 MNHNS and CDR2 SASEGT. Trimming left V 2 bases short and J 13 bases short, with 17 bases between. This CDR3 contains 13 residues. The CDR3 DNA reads TGTGCCAGCAGTGAAAATTCGCTCGGGGGTTCGTACTTC. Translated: CASSENSLGGSYF.

CDR3 sequence (DNA): TGTGCCATCGGGGGGGGACAGGGTTCGGCTCTTCCGAATGAGCAGTTCTTC. It translates to CAIGGGQGSALPNEQFF. The V gene is TRBV10-3, the J gene TRBJ2-1, with TRBD1 matching 9 bases. The junction had 18 bases not matched to a gene; V was cut back by 8 bases and J by 7 bases. The CDR3 sequence is 17 residues long. Germline CDR1 reads ENHRY; CDR2 reads SYGVKD.

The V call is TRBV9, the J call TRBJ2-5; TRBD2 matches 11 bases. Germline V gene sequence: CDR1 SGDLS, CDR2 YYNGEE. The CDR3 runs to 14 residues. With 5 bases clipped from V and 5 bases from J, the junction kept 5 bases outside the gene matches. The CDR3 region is CASSSSGRGETQYF. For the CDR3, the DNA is TGTGCCAGCAGTAGTAGCGGGAGGGGGGAGACCCAGTACTTC.

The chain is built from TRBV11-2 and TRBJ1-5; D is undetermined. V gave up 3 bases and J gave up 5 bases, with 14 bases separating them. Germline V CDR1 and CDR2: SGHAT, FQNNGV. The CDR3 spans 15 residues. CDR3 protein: CASSLGDTLHQPQHF. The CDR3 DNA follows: TGTGCCAGCAGCTTGGGAGACACCCTTCATCAGCCCCAGCATTTT.